The T cell receptor (beta chain) under discussion was sequenced for a study of identical twins. Findings of the study overall: Conclusions came from cross-sectional statistical analysis, not from following the same donors.

TCRdb re-derived calls from the 5' RACE reads in MiXCR, one entry per CDR3 protein. The table records about 890,000 distinct CDR3 sequences, about 12% of them present only once. This clonotype was found a few times. Its target is unknown. With 3 bases removed from V and 4 bases from J, the gap between germline ends came to 18 bases. Germline lookup yields CDR1 LGHDT and CDR2 YNNKEL (reference sequence). CDR3 length: 17 residues. Separately, the same data were catalogued under a study of yellow fever vaccine responses in identical twins.

The TCR originated in a woman aged 18-35 years in good health. The chain uses TRBV3-1 and TRBJ2-2; D may be TRBD2 (6 bases). Sequenced: PBMCs. This chain's CDR3 is CASSHSAAAGSTGELFF. The DNA for the CDR3 is TGTGCCAGCAGCCATAGTGCCGCGGCGGGGTCCACCGGGGAGCTGTTTTTT.